A single sample gave rise to the 8 T cell receptor beta chains below, sequenced in a study of T cell responses to AZD1222 COVID-19 vaccine. Generated by immunoSEQ multiplex PCR, the TCRdb table keeps only in-frame clones and is missing some. The sample lists 150,000 to 200,000 clones, around 92% seen once, with over 0.7% in the top ten. This specimen was peripheral blood, taken on day 0 of AZD1222 vaccination. Source of these receptors: an adult in good health.

The chain has TRBV28 and TRBJ1-2; possible D gene TRBD1, 5 bases. The V gene lost 6 bases and the J gene lost 4 bases, with 12 bases spanning the gap. CDR1 and CDR2 from the germline V gene are MDHEN and SYDVKM. The CDR3 runs 13 residues. The DNA for the CDR3 is TGTGCCAGCAGGGAGGGGAGTAGCTATGGCTACACCTTC. Translation gives CASREGSSYGYTF.

This rearrangement joins TRBV5-6 to TRBJ2-5, with a possible D match to TRBD1 (5 bases). V lost 1 base and J lost 1, with 14 bases in between. The germline V gene has CDR1 SGHDT and CDR2 YYEEEE. This CDR3 region has 16 residues. CDR3 coding DNA: TGTGCCAGCAGCTTGTCTTTAAGGGGTATCCAAGAGACCCAGTACTTC. Its translation is CASSLSLRGIQETQYF.

V and J are TRBV3-1 (or the pseudogene TRBV3-2) and TRBJ1-2; D is uncertain. Germline values: CDR1 LGHDT, CDR2 YNNKEL (reference sequence). Deletions cut 0 bases from V and 8 bases from J, with 22 bases between. The CDR3 has 17 amino acids. The CDR3 nucleotides read TGTGCCAGCAGCCAAGATTGGTTAGGTGGGAGGGTCCGGGGCTACACCTTC. Translating it yields CASSQDWLGGRVRGYTF.

The chain couples TRBV6-2 or TRBV6-3 to TRBJ1-1; unclear D gene. V was pared by 5 bases and J by 8 bases, with 12 bases between. Germline CDR1 and CDR2: MNHEY and SVGEGT. This CDR3 contains 12 residues. The CDR3 loop is CASSDRSGEAFF. The CDR3 DNA reads TGTGCCAGCAGTGACCGGTCGGGGGAAGCTTTCTTT.

This sequence joins TRBV7-2 and TRBJ1-5; a possible D gene is TRBD1 (5 bases). CDR1 is SGHTA and CDR2 is FQGNSA in the germline V gene. The germline V and J ends were trimmed by 5 bases and 0 bases, with 8 bases remaining between them. The CDR3 contains 14 residues. The CDR3 region has the DNA TGTGCCAGCAGCGAAGACAGTAGCAATCAGCCCCAGCATTTT. Translation: CASSEDSSNQPQHF.

The V call is TRBV7-8, the J call TRBJ1-1; D is uncertain. The CDR3 loop spans 16 amino acids. Trimming shortened V by 1 base and J by 11 bases, and 23 bases separated the two germline ends. CDR1 is SGHVS and CDR2 is FQNEAQ in the germline V gene. The CDR3 region is CASSLVRGRSSLAAFF. The CDR3 DNA reads TGTGCCAGCAGCTTAGTACGTGGGCGAAGCTCACTGGCCGCTTTCTTT. Together with reference TRBV7-8 and TRBJ1-1, the CDR3 gives the full variable domain: GAGVSQSPRYKVAKRGQDVALRCDPISGHVSLFWYQQALGQGPEFLTYFQNEAQLDKSGLPSDRFFAERPEGSVSTLKIQRTQQEDSAVYLCASSLVRGRSSLAAFFGQGTRLTVV.

The chain uses TRBV7-2 and TRBJ1-2, with TRBD1 as a possible D gene (5 bases). CDR1 SGHTA and CDR2 FQGNSA come from the germline V gene. Trimming removed 4 bases from V and 2 bases from J, with 8 bases in between. The CDR3 sequence is 13 residues long. CDR3 region: CASSWQGNYGYTF. In DNA, the CDR3 is TGTGCCAGCAGCTGGCAGGGCAACTATGGCTACACCTTC.

The table lists this clone with a few counts. V and J are TRBV7-9 and TRBJ1-2; 8 bases fit TRBD1. The CDR3 length is 15 residues. With 4 bases clipped from V and 5 bases from J, the junction kept 9 bases outside the gene matches. Germline CDR1 is SEHNR and CDR2 is FQNEAQ (reference sequence). The CDR3 DNA sequence: TGTGCCAGCAGCTCCGCAGGGGGCTCATGGTATGGCTACACCTTC. This gives the protein CASSSAGGSWYGYTF.